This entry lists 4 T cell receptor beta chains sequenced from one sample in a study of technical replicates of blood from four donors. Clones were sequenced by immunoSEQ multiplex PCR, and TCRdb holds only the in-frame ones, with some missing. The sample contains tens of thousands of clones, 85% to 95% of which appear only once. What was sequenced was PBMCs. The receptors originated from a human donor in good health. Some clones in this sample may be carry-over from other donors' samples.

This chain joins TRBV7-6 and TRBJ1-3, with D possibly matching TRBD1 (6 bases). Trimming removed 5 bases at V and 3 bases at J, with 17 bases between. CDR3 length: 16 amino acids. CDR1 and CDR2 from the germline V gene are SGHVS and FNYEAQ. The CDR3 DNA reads TGTGCCAGCAGCCCGCGGACAGCGGAAAGTGGAAACACCATATATTTT. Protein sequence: CASSPRTAESGNTIYF.

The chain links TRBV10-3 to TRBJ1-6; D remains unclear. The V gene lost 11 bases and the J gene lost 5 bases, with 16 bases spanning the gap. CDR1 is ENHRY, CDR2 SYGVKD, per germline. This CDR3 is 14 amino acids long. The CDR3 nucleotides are TGTGCCGGAAGGGTAGCGACGGATAATTCACCCCTCCACTTT. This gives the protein CAGRVATDNSPLHF.

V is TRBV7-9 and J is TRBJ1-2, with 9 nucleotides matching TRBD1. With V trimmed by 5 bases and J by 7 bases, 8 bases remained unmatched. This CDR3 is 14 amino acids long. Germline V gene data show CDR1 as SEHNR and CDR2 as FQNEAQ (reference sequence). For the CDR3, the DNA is TGTGCCAGCAGCCATGGGGACAGGGACGCTGGCTACACCTTC. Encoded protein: CASSHGDRDAGYTF.

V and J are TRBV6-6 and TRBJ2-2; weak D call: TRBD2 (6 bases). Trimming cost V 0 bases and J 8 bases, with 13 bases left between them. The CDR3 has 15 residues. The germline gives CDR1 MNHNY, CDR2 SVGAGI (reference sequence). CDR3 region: CASSYSGSGVGELFF. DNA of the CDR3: TGTGCCAGCAGTTACTCGGGGTCGGGGGTAGGGGAGCTGTTTTTT.